The clone carrying this TCR beta chain was seen only a few times. What it binds is not known. A junction boundary mismatches the germline segment, possibly from a read error. This record belongs to a study of response to subunit inactivated influenza vaccine. MiXCR was run by TCRdb on the RT-PCR reads, yielding one entry per CDR3 protein. Among 250,000 to 350,000 distinct CDR3 sequences listed, approximately 23% were seen once. The germline V gene encodes CDR1 SGHDT and CDR2 YYEEEE. This CDR3 has 12 residues. Study outcomes and limitations: It was suggested by the authors that few new T cells are recruited by each seasonal influenza vaccination.

The chain links TRBV5-6 to TRBJ1-2; D ambiguous. Sequenced here: PBMCs from blood, sampled about 20 months after vaccination. The sequence derives from a man between 50 and 69 years old who received an inactivated influenza vaccine. The CDR3 sequence: CASSLVFSAFFF. CDR3 bases: TGTGCCAGCAGCTTGGTATTCAGTGCCTTTTTCTTC.